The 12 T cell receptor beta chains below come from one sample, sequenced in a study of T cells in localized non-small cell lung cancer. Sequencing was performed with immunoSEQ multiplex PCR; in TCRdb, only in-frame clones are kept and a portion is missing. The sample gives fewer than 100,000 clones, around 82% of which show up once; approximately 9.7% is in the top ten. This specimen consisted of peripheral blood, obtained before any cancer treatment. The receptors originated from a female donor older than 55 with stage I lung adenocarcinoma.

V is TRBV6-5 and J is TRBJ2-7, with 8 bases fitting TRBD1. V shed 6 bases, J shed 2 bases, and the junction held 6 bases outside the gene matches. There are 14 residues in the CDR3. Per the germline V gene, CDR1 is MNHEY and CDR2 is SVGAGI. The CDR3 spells CASSSGQGPYEQYF. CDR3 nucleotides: TGTGCCAGCAGCTCAGGACAGGGACCCTACGAGCAGTACTTC.

The CDR3: CASSFGGEAFF. The CDR3 nucleotides are TGCGCCAGCAGCTTCGGAGGTGAAGCTTTCTTT. The chain is built from TRBV5-1 and TRBJ1-1, with D hard to call. Trimming pared 2 bases from V and 7 bases from J, leaving 6 bases between. The CDR3 covers 11 residues. Germline V gene data show CDR1 as SGHRS and CDR2 as YFSETQ. Filled out from reference TRBV5-1 and TRBJ1-1, the complete variable domain reads KAGVTQTPRYLIKTRGQQVTLSCSPISGHRSVSWYQQTPGQGLQFLFEYFSETQRNKGNFPGRFSGRQFSNSRSEMNVSTLELGDSALYLCASSFGGEAFFGQGTRLTVV.

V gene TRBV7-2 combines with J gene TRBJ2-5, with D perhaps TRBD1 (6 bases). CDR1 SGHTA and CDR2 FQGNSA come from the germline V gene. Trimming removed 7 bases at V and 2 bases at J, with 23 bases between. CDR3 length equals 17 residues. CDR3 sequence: CASTIRGAGTFQETQYF. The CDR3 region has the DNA TGTGCCAGCACAATTAGAGGGGCTGGGACATTTCAAGAGACCCAGTACTTC.

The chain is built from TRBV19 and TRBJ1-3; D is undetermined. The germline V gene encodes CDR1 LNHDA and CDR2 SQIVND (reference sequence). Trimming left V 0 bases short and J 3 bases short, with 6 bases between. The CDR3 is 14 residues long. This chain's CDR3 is CASSIDGRGNTIYF. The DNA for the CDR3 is TGTGCCAGTAGTATAGACGGACGTGGAAACACCATATATTTT.

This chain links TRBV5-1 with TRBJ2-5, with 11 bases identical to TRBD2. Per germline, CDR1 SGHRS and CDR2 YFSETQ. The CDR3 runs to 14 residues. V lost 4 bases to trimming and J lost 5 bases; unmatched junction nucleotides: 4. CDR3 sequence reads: CASSRSGGVETQYF. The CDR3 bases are TGCGCCAGCAGCCGTAGCGGGGGGGTTGAGACCCAGTACTTC. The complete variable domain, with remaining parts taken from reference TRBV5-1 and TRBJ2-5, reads KAGVTQTPRYLIKTRGQQVTLSCSPISGHRSVSWYQQTPGQGLQFLFEYFSETQRNKGNFPGRFSGRQFSNSRSEMNVSTLELGDSALYLCASSRSGGVETQYFGPGTRLLVL.

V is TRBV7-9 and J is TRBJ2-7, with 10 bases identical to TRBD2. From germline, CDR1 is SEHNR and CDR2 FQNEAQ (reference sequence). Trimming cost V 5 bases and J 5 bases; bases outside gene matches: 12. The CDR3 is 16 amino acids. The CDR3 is CASSDARIAGGNEQYF. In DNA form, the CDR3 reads TGTGCCAGCAGCGACGCAAGAATAGCGGGAGGTAACGAGCAGTACTTC.

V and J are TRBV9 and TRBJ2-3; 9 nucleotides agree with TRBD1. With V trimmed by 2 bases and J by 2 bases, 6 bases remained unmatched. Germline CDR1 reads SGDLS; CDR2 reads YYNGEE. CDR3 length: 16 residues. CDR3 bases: TGTGCCAGCAGCGTTGCCGGGACAGGGATCACAGATACGCAGTATTTT. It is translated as CASSVAGTGITDTQYF.

The CDR3 here is CASSIRTRDSQETQYF. In nucleotides, the CDR3 is TGTGCCAGTAGTATTAGGACCCGGGACAGCCAAGAGACCCAGTACTTC. This chain joins TRBV19 and TRBJ2-5; 7 nucleotides agree with TRBD1. The CDR3 has 16 residues. Germline CDR1 reads LNHDA; CDR2 reads SQIVND (reference sequence). The V segment lost 3 bases and the J segment 1 base; nucleotides outside the gene matches: 8.

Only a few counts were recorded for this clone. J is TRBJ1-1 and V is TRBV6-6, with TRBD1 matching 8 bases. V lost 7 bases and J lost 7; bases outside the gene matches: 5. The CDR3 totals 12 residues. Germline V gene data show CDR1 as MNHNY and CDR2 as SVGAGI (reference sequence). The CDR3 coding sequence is TGTGCCAGCAAACTCGGGACAGGTGAAGCTTTCTTT. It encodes CASKLGTGEAFF.

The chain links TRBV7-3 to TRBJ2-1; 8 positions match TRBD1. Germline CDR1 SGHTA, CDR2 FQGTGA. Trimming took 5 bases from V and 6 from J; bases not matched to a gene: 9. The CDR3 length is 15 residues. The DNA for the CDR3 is TGTGCCAGCAGCCCTCGGACAGGGTTGGGCAATGAGCAGTTCTTC. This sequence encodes CASSPRTGLGNEQFF.

The CDR3 DNA is TGTGCCAGCCGACAGGGTTTAAACTATGGCTACACCTTC. Its protein product is CASRQGLNYGYTF. The chain carries TRBV30 and TRBJ1-2, with 7 bases identical to TRBD1. J lost 2 bases, V lost 8 bases, and 8 bases had no gene match. There are 13 residues in the CDR3. Germline loops: CDR1 GTSNPN, CDR2 SVGIG (reference sequence).

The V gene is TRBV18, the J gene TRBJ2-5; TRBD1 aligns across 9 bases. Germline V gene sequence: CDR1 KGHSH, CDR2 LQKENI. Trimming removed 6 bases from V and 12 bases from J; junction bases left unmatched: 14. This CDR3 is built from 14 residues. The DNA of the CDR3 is TGTGCCAGCTCGCTTCAAGGCGGGACAGGGTTTAAGTACTTC. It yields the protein CASSLQGGTGFKYF.